The 18 T cell receptor beta chains given below trace back to one sample, sequenced in a study of Tregs in tolerant kidney transplant recipients. Only in-frame clones appear in the TCRdb table, and some are missing; sequencing was by immunoSEQ multiplex PCR. The table lists about 31,000 clones, 65% to 85% of them singletons. Their target antigens are unknown. The sample consisted of Tregs from blood cultured with allogeneic cells. The receptors were sampled from a human donor in good health.

The chain joins TRBV18 to TRBJ1-2; D is ambiguous. This CDR3 spans 17 amino acids. V was pared by 4 bases and J by 5 bases, with 23 bases between. Germline values: CDR1 KGHSH, CDR2 LQKENI. CDR3 coding DNA: TGTGCCAGCTCACGATTGCCCCCCGGGGAGGTTCCTTATGGCTACACCTTC. Amino acids: CASSRLPPGEVPYGYTF.

The chain couples TRBV10-3 to TRBJ2-7, with TRBD2 matching over 7 bases. Trimming took 6 bases from V and 5 from J; bases not matched to a gene: 7. The germline gives CDR1 ENHRY, CDR2 SYGVKD. This CDR3 is 13 amino acids long. DNA of the CDR3: TGTGCCATCAGGCGGGAGAAGACCAACGAGCAGTACTTC. It translates to CAIRREKTNEQYF.

The chain carries TRBV5-4 and TRBJ2-5; D remains unclear. V was clipped by 2 bases and J by 5 bases, with 7 bases between them. Germline V gene sequence: CDR1 SGHNT, CDR2 YYREEE (reference sequence). This CDR3 comprises 12 residues. The CDR3 here is CASSFDWETQYF. Here the CDR3 DNA reads TGTGCCAGCAGCTTTGATTGGGAGACCCAGTACTTC.

The chain combines TRBV11-3 with TRBJ2-7; D unclear. Germline V gives CDR1 SGHNT, CDR2 YENEEA. V gave up 1 base and J gave up 3 bases, with 4 bases separating them. CDR3 size: 12 residues. CDR3 in DNA: TGTGCCAGCAGCTTAGTGGGCTACGAGCAGTACTTC. Translated, it gives CASSLVGYEQYF.

CDR3 nucleotides: TGTGCCACCAGCAGGGGGACAGGAGAAACCTACGAGCAGTACTTC. Residues: CATSRGTGETYEQYF. The chain carries TRBV15 and TRBJ2-7; 8 bases match TRBD1. The CDR3 loop spans 15 amino acids. Unmatched junction bases numbered 6, after V lost 3 bases and J lost 2 bases. Germline CDR1 LNHNV, CDR2 YYDKDF (reference sequence).

The chain carries TRBV7-9 and TRBJ1-2; 7 nucleotides align to TRBD1. V gave up 1 base and J gave up 6 bases; unmatched junction bases: 2. Germline V gives CDR1 SEHNR, CDR2 FQNEAQ (reference sequence). This CDR3 is built from 13 residues. CDR3 sequence (DNA): TGTGCCAGCAGCTTAGACAGGGGAGATGGCTACACCTTC. Translation: CASSLDRGDGYTF.

This clone showed up just a few times. The chain employs TRBV2 and TRBJ2-2; D is unclear. V lost 6 bases to trimming and J lost 3 bases, with 2 bases between them. Germline V gene sequence: CDR1 SNHLY, CDR2 FYNNEI. The CDR3 sequence is 11 residues long. In DNA form, the CDR3 reads TGTGCCAGCAGCTACACCGGGGAGCTGTTTTTT. Its protein is CASSYTGELFF.

The rearrangement joins TRBV19 to TRBJ1-2; TRBD1 is a possible D gene (6 bases). The CDR3 is 14 residues long. V lost 5 bases and J lost 4, with 14 bases in between. Germline V gene sequence: CDR1 LNHDA, CDR2 SQIVND (reference sequence). DNA of the CDR3: TGTGCCAGTAGTGCACAGACAGGACCCTATGGCTACACCTTC. This gives the protein CASSAQTGPYGYTF.

The chain carries TRBV18 and TRBJ2-3; D is uncertain. The CDR3 is 16 residues long. Between the trimmed V and J ends, which lost 3 bases and 0 bases, there was a span of 13 bases. Germline lookup yields CDR1 KGHSH and CDR2 LQKENI. The CDR3 DNA reads TGTGCCAGCTCACCTCAAGGATCCCTAAGCACAGATACGCAGTATTTT. Translation gives CASSPQGSLSTDTQYF.

V usage is TRBV29-1 and J usage is TRBJ2-7; D might be TRBD1 or TRBD2, each matching 6 bases. With 7 bases removed from V and 6 bases from J, the gap between germline ends came to 13 bases. Germline CDR1 is SQVTM and CDR2 is ANQGSEA. The CDR3 has 11 residues. The CDR3, as DNA: TGCAGCGCCCGCAGGGGAGGCGAGCAGTACTTC. Encoded protein: CSARRGGEQYF.

The chain employs TRBV20-1 and TRBJ1-2; 7 nucleotides align to TRBD1. CDR1 is DFQATT and CDR2 is SNEGSKA in the germline V gene (reference sequence). V lost 3 bases to trimming and J lost 8 bases; unmatched junction nucleotides: 3. The CDR3 is 11 residues long. CDR3 in DNA: TGCAGTGCTAGTGGAGGGGGCGGCTACACCTTC. Its translation: CSASGGGGYTF.

This clone was found once. V is TRBV6-5 and J is TRBJ2-1; D possibly corresponds to TRBD2 (6 bases). The CDR3 contains 15 residues. Per the germline V gene, CDR1 is MNHEY and CDR2 is SVGAGI. V dropped 8 bases and J dropped 6 bases, with 20 bases sitting between them. CDR3 in amino acids: CASPPGGGSGNEQFF. The CDR3 DNA is TGTGCCAGCCCTCCCGGCGGAGGGTCGGGCAATGAGCAGTTCTTC.

The table lists this clone with a count of one. The gene calls are TRBV20-1 and TRBJ2-2, with unresolved D. The CDR3 covers 11 residues. Germline V gene lookup returns CDR1 DFQATT and CDR2 SNEGSKA (reference sequence). The V gene lost 3 bases and the J gene lost 6 bases, with 5 bases spanning the gap. CDR3: CSASGPGELFF. CDR3 DNA sequence: TGCAGTGCTAGCGGTCCCGGGGAGCTGTTTTTT.

The genes are TRBV5-1 and TRBJ1-1; the D gene is possibly TRBD1 (5 bases). Germline CDR1 SGHRS, CDR2 YFSETQ. The CDR3 has 14 residues. Trimming removed 0 bases from V and 5 bases from J, with 11 bases in between. CDR3 in amino acids: CASSLVRGGTEAFF. The CDR3 coding sequence is TGCGCCAGCAGCTTGGTTCGGGGCGGGACTGAAGCTTTCTTT.

The chain is built from TRBV7-6 and TRBJ1-2; 8 bases agree with TRBD1. V gave up 1 base and J gave up 8 bases; unmatched junction bases: 15. CDR1 SGHVS and CDR2 FNYEAQ come from the germline V gene. This CDR3 spans 17 amino acids. This chain's CDR3 is CASSLVSPGQGMRGYTF. The CDR3 nucleotides are TGTGCCAGCAGCTTAGTCTCGCCTGGACAGGGAATGAGGGGCTACACCTTC.

The chain combines TRBV5-1 with TRBJ1-5; D ambiguous. The CDR3 runs 15 residues. The germline V gene encodes CDR1 SGHRS and CDR2 YFSETQ. V was pared by 0 bases and J by 3 bases, with 10 bases between. The CDR3 DNA is TGCGCCAGCAGCTTGGAAGGCAGGTACAATCAGCCCCAGCATTTT. This sequence encodes CASSLEGRYNQPQHF.

The chain uses TRBV6-5 and TRBJ1-4; D is undetermined. CDR1 and CDR2 (germline): MNHEY, SVGAGI. The CDR3 extends over 16 amino acids. V was shortened by 0 bases and J by 0 bases, with 8 bases between the two germline ends. The CDR3 spells CASSYSPAATNEKLFF. The CDR3 DNA reads TGTGCCAGCAGTTACTCGCCGGCAGCAACTAATGAAAAACTGTTTTTT.

In this sample, this clone turned up once. This rearrangement joins TRBV12-5 to TRBJ2-2; TRBD2 matches at 12 bases. J gave up 4 bases and V 7 bases, and 7 bases lay outside the gene matches. This CDR3 has 16 residues. Germline values: CDR1 LGHNT, CDR2 FRNRAP. This CDR3 is CASAPTSGGSTGELFF. The CDR3 DNA reads as TGTGCTAGTGCCCCTACTAGCGGGGGGAGCACCGGGGAGCTGTTTTTT. The variable domain in full, with the rest retrieved from reference TRBV12-5 and TRBJ2-2, is DARVTQTPRHKVTEMGQEVTMRCQPILGHNTVFWYRQTMMQGLELLAYFRNRAPLDDSGMPKDRFSAEMPDATLATLKIQPSEPRDSAVYFCASAPTSGGSTGELFFGEGSRLTVL.